The sequence of this T cell receptor beta chain was determined in a study of blood T cell repertoires in COVID-19. In the authors' methods: Using reference gene primer amplification, nucleated cell counts were estimated. Clones were read by immunoSEQ multiplex PCR, and TCRdb kept only the in-frame ones, dropping some. That table furnishes V, J and clone size, whereas the DNA furnished D and trimming. The sample lists 200,000 or so clones; 82% were seen once. Per the germline V gene, CDR1 is SGHRS and CDR2 is YFSETQ. Between the trimmed V and J ends, which lost 4 bases and 1 base, there was a span of 14 bases. The CDR3 runs to 15 residues.

The sample comprised peripheral blood. The origin of this receptor is a woman in her twenties or thirties with acute or convalescent COVID-19. V and J are TRBV5-1 and TRBJ1-2; D not certain. The CDR3 spells CASSLLLGSNYGYTF. CDR3 sequence (DNA): TGCGCCAGCAGCCTCCTCCTAGGGAGTAACTATGGCTACACCTTC. The whole variable domain, filled in from reference TRBV5-1 and TRBJ1-2, reads KAGVTQTPRYLIKTRGQQVTLSCSPISGHRSVSWYQQTPGQGLQFLFEYFSETQRNKGNFPGRFSGRQFSNSRSEMNVSTLELGDSALYLCASSLLLGSNYGYTFGSGTRLTVV.